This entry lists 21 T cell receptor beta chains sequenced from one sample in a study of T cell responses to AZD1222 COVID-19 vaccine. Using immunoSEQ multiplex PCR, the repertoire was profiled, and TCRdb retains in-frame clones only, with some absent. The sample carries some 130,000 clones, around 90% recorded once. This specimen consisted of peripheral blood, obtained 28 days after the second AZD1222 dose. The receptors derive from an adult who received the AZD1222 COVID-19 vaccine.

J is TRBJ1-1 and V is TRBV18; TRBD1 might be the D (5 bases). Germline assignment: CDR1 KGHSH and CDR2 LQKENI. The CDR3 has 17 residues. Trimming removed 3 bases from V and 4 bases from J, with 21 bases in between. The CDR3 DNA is TGTGCCAGCTCACCCTCCGCGGGGGGAAGAAAGGGCACTGAAGCTTTCTTT. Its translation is CASSPSAGGRKGTEAFF.

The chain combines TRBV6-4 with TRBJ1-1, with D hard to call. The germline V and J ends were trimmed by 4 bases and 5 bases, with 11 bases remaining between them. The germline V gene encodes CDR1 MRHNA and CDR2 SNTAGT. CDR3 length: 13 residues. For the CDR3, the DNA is TGTGCCAGCAGTGCTTCGGTCGGGACTGAAGCTTTCTTT. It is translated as CASSASVGTEAFF.

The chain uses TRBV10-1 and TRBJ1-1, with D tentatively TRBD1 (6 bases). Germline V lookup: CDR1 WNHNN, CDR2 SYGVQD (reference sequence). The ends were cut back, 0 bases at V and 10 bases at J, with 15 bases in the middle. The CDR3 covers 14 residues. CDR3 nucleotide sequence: TGCGCCAGCAGTGAGTCGACAGGTCGACTGCCAGCTTTCTTT. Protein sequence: CASSESTGRLPAFF.

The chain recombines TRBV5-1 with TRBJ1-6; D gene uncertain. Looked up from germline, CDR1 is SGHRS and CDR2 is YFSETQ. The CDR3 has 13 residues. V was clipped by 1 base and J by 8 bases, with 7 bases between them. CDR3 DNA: TGCGCCAGCAGCTTGCAAAGAGATTCACCCCTCCACTTT. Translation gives CASSLQRDSPLHF.

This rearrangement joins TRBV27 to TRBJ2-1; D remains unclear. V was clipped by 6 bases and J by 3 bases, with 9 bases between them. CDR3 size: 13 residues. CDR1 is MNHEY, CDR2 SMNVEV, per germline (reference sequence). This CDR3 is CASRAYSYNEQFF. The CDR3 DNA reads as TGTGCCAGCAGGGCCTACAGCTACAATGAGCAGTTCTTC.

This chain's CDR3 is CASSLTAGQGGNYGYTF. CDR3 nucleotide sequence: TGTGCCAGCAGCTTGACGGCAGGGCAGGGGGGTAACTATGGCTACACCTTC. V gene TRBV5-5 combines with J gene TRBJ1-2, with 7 bases that match TRBD1. This CDR3 is built from 17 residues. Unmatched junction bases numbered 10, after V lost 1 base and J lost 1 base. Germline V gives CDR1 SGHKS, CDR2 YYEKEE (reference sequence).

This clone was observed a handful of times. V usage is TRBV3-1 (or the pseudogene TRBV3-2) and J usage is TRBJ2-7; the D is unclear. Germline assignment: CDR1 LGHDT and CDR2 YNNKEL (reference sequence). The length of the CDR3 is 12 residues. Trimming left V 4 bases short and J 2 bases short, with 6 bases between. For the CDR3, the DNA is TGTGCCAGCAGCCCCAACCCCTACGAGCAGTACTTC. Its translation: CASSPNPYEQYF.

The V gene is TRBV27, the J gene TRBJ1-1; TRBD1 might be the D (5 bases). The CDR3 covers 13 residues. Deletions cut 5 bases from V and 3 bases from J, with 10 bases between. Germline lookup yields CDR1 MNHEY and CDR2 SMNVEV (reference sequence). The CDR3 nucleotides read TGTGCCAGCAGTACTCGACAGTACACTGAAGCTTTCTTT. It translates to CASSTRQYTEAFF.

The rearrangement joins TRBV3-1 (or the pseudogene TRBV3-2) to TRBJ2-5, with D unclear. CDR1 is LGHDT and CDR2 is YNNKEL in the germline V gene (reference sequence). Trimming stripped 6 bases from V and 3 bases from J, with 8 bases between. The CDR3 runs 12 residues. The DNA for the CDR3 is TGTGCCAGCAGTGTGTCGGAAGAGACCCAGTACTTC. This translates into CASSVSEETQYF.

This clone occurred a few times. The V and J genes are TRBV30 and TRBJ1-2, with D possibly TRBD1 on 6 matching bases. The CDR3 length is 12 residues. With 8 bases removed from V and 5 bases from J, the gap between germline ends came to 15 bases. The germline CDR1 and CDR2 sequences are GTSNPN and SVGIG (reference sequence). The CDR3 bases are TGTGCCGTGCGTGGGGGGCCATATGGCTACACCTTC. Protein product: CAVRGGPYGYTF.

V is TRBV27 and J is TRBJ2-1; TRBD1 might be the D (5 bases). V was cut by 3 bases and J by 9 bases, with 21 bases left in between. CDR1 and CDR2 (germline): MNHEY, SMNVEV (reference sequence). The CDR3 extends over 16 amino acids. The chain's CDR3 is CASSLGSLGAGSEQFF. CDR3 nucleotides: TGTGCCAGCAGTTTGGGATCTCTTGGGGCAGGCAGTGAGCAGTTCTTC.

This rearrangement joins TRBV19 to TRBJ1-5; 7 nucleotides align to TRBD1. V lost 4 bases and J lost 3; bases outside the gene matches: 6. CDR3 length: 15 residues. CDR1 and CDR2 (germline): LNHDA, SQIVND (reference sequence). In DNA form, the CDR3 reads TGTGCCAGTAGTAAGATGGACAGGATCAATCAGCCCCAGCATTTT. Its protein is CASSKMDRINQPQHF.

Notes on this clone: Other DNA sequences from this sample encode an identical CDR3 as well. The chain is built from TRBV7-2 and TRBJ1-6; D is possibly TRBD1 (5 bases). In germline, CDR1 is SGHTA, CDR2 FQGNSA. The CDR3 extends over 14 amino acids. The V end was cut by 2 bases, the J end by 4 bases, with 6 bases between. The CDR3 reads CASSLQGYNSPLHF. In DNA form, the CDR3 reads TGTGCCAGCAGCTTACAGGGTTATAATTCACCCCTCCACTTT.

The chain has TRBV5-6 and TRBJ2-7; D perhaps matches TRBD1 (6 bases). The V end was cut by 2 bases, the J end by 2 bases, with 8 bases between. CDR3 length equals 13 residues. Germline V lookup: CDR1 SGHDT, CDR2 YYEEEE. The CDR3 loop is CASSFTGTYEQYF. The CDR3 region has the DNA TGTGCCAGCAGCTTCACAGGGACCTACGAGCAGTACTTC.

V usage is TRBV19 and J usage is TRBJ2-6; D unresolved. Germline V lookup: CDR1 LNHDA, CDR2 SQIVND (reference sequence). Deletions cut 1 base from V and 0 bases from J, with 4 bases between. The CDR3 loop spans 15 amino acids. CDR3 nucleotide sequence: TGTGCCAGTAGTATAGTGGTCTCTGGGGCCAACGTCCTGACTTTC. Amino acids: CASSIVVSGANVLTF. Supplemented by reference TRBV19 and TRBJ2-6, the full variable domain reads DGGITQSPKYLFRKEGQNVTLSCEQNLNHDAMYWYRQDPGQGLRLIYYSQIVNDFQKGDIAEGYSVSREKKESFPLTVTSAQKNPTAFYLCASSIVVSGANVLTFGAGSRLTVL.

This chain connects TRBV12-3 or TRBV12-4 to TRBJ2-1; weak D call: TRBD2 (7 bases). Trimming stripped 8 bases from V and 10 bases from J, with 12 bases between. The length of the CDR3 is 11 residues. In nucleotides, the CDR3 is TGTGCCAGCCGGGGGGCCGGCGAGCAGTTCTTC. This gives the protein CASRGAGEQFF.

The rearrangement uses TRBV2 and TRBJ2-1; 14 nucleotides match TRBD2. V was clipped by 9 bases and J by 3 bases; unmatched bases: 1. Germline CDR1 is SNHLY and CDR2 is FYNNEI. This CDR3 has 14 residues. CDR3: CASGTSGSYNEQFF. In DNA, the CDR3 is TGTGCCAGTGGGACTAGCGGGAGCTACAATGAGCAGTTCTTC.

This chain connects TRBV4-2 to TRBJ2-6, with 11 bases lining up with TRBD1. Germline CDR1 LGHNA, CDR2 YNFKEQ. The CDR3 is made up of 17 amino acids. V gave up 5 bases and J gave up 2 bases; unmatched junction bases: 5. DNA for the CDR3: TGTGCCAGCAGCAAGGGACAGGGGGTCACTGGGGCCAACGTCCTGACTTTC. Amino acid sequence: CASSKGQGVTGANVLTF.

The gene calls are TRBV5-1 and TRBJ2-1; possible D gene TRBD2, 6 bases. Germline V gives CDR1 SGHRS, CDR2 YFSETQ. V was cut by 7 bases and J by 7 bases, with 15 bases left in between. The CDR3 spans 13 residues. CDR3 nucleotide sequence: TGCGCCAGCGGACCGGGACTTGGGAATGAGCAGTTCTTC. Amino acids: CASGPGLGNEQFF.

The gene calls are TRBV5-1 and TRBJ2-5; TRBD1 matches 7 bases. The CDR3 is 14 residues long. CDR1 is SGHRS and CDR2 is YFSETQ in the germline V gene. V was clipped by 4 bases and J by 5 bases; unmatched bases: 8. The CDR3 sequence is CASSRTGDYETQYF. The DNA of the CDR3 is TGCGCCAGCAGCCGGACAGGCGATTACGAGACCCAGTACTTC.

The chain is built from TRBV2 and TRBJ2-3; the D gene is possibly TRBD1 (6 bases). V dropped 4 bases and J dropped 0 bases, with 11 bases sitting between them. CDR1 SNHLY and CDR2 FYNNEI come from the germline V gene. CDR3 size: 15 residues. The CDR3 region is CASSGGRTSTDTQYF. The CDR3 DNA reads TGTGCCAGCAGTGGGGGGCGAACTAGCACAGATACGCAGTATTTT.